A single sample is the source of the 3 T cell receptor beta chains below, sequenced in a study of T cells in localized non-small cell lung cancer. The data were produced by immunoSEQ multiplex PCR, yet TCRdb's version contains in-frame clones alone and is incomplete. The sample shows about 70,000 clones, about nine tenths of them seen only once. The starting material was peripheral blood, obtained before any cancer treatment. Receptors originate from a male donor older than 55 with stage III squamous cell lung carcinoma.

The chain uses TRBV19 and TRBJ1-1, with TRBD1 as a possible D gene (5 bases). Per germline, CDR1 LNHDA and CDR2 SQIVND (reference sequence). V shed 5 bases and J shed 4 bases, with 14 bases lying between them. This CDR3 is 14 amino acids long. CDR3 bases: TGTGCCAGTAGTCCCGGGACTTTCGGCACTGAAGCTTTCTTT. This gives the protein CASSPGTFGTEAFF.

V gene TRBV2 combines with J gene TRBJ2-1, with 9 bases identical to TRBD2. The CDR3 is made up of 16 amino acids. The trim removed 5 bases at V and 6 bases at J, leaving 11 bases unmatched. Germline V gene data show CDR1 as SNHLY and CDR2 as FYNNEI. CDR3 nucleotides: TGTGCCAGCAGTTCACCCCGCGGGGGGGCAGGCAATGAGCAGTTCTTC. It translates to CASSSPRGGAGNEQFF.

The chain has TRBV30 and TRBJ1-6, with a tentative D call TRBD1 (6 bases). The CDR3 covers 16 residues. The germline V gene encodes CDR1 GTSNPN and CDR2 SVGIG (reference sequence). V lost 1 base and J lost 6, with 16 bases in between. CDR3: CAWSALRTVINSPLHF. CDR3 nucleotide sequence: TGTGCCTGGAGTGCCCTGAGGACAGTTATTAATTCACCCCTCCACTTT.